What follows are 32 T cell receptor beta chains derived from one specimen sequenced in a study of blood T cell repertoires in COVID-19. TCRdb's table, derived via immunoSEQ multiplex PCR, lists solely in-frame clones and lacks some. This table holds approximately 79,000 clones, approximately 80% found once. Sequencing was performed on peripheral blood. All receptors come from a woman aged 45-59 years with acute or convalescent COVID-19.

This clone was counted once. This specimen includes other DNA sequences encoding the same CDR3. This chain joins TRBV4-2 and TRBJ1-4; TRBD1 is a possible D gene (5 bases). V was cut by 1 base and J by 7 bases, with 10 bases left in between. The CDR3 contains 14 residues. Germline V gives CDR1 LGHNA, CDR2 YNFKEQ. Written as DNA, the CDR3 is TGTGCCAGCAGCCAAGGGGGCGTGGGTGAAAAACTGTTTTTT. It yields the protein CASSQGGVGEKLFF.

This chain joins TRBV6-5 and TRBJ1-6; TRBD1 is a possible D gene (5 bases). The CDR3 covers 14 residues. Per the germline V gene, CDR1 is MNHEY and CDR2 is SVGAGI. V was cut by 7 bases and J by 9 bases, with 16 bases left in between. In nucleotides, the CDR3 is TGTGCCAGCACTCTACTTGGGGGGGGTTCACCCCTCCACTTT. Translating it yields CASTLLGGGSPLHF.

This chain joins TRBV7-9 and TRBJ2-1; TRBD2 aligns across 10 bases. V lost 2 bases and J lost 0; bases outside the gene matches: 7. The germline V gene encodes CDR1 SEHNR and CDR2 FQNEAQ (reference sequence). The CDR3 length is 18 residues. The CDR3 here is CASSLTTSGYSSYNEQFF. Here the CDR3 DNA reads TGTGCCAGCAGCTTAACGACTAGCGGGTATAGCTCCTACAATGAGCAGTTCTTC.

The chain uses TRBV28 and TRBJ1-6; D is uncertain. The germline V gene encodes CDR1 MDHEN and CDR2 SYDVKM. Deletions cut 3 bases from V and 9 bases from J, with 9 bases between. The CDR3 runs to 13 residues. This CDR3 is CASSFPGSSPLHF. CDR3 in DNA: TGTGCCAGCAGTTTCCCAGGATCTTCACCCCTCCACTTT.

The chain links TRBV9 to TRBJ1-2, with D maybe TRBD1 (6 bases). The CDR3 is made up of 15 amino acids. V was pared by 0 bases and J by 7 bases, with 16 bases between. Germline values: CDR1 SGDLS, CDR2 YYNGEE. Written as DNA, the CDR3 is TGTGCCAGCAGCGTAGGGGGGACAACAGTAGGTGGCTACACCTTC. It is translated as CASSVGGTTVGGYTF.

In this sample, this clone turned up a few times. This chain links TRBV7-9 with TRBJ1-2, with TRBD1 as a possible D gene (6 bases). The CDR3 is 14 amino acids. Trimming cost V 5 bases and J 8 bases, with 18 bases left between them. CDR1 and CDR2 from the germline V gene are SEHNR and FQNEAQ (reference sequence). The DNA of the CDR3 is TGTGCCAGCAGCCAACGGACAGCGATCGGCGGCTACACCTTC. Translating gives CASSQRTAIGGYTF. The complete variable domain, with remaining parts taken from reference TRBV7-9 and TRBJ1-2, reads DTGVSQNPRHKITKRGQNVTFRCDPISEHNRLYWYRQTLGQGPEFLTYFQNEAQLEKSRLLSDRFSAERPKGSFSTLEIQRTEQGDSAMYLCASSQRTAIGGYTFGSGTRLTVV.

V is TRBV7-2 and J is TRBJ2-7; 10 bases match TRBD2. V lost 9 bases to trimming and J lost 2 bases; unmatched junction nucleotides: 10. CDR3 length equals 15 residues. The germline V gene encodes CDR1 SGHTA and CDR2 FQGNSA. CDR3 residues: CASSTGTSATYEQYF. CDR3 nucleotide sequence: TGTGCCAGTTCTACCGGGACTAGCGCCACCTACGAGCAGTACTTC.

The V and J genes are TRBV5-6 and TRBJ2-1; 11 bases match TRBD2. V dropped 5 bases and J dropped 0; count of bases not matched to a gene: 7. CDR1 is SGHDT, CDR2 YYEEEE, per germline. This CDR3 region has 17 residues. The CDR3: CASRSTSGKTSYNEQFF. Written as DNA, the CDR3 is TGTGCCAGCAGGTCGACTAGCGGGAAAACCTCCTACAATGAGCAGTTCTTC.

This clone showed up just a few times. The V call is TRBV19, the J call TRBJ2-7; TRBD2 might be the D (6 bases). Germline V gene data show CDR1 as LNHDA and CDR2 as SQIVND (reference sequence). The ends were cut back, 4 bases at V and 3 bases at J, with 13 bases in the middle. There are 14 residues in the CDR3. In DNA, the CDR3 is TGTGCCAGTAGTAGAGGAGGGTCGGGCTACGAGCAGTACTTC. It encodes CASSRGGSGYEQYF.

The chain recombines TRBV25-1 with TRBJ1-1; D unclear. Germline CDR1 is MGHDK and CDR2 is SYGVNS. The CDR3 has 14 residues. The germline V and J ends were trimmed by 1 base and 1 base, with 7 bases remaining between them. CDR3 nucleotides: TGTGCCAGCAGTGAATCTGGGCCGAACACTGAAGCTTTCTTT. Translation: CASSESGPNTEAFF.

CDR3 bases: TGTGCCACCAGCAGAGTGACGACTAGCGGGACGGAGACCCAGTACTTC. Amino acid sequence: CATSRVTTSGTETQYF. This sequence joins TRBV15 and TRBJ2-5, with 11 bases aligning to TRBD2. The CDR3 has 16 amino acids. Per germline, CDR1 LNHNV and CDR2 YYDKDF (reference sequence). V lost 1 base, J lost 5 bases, and 6 bases stayed unmatched. The variable domain in full, completed from reference TRBV15 and TRBJ2-5, reads DAMVIQNPRYQVTQFGKPVTLSCSQTLNHNVMYWYQQKSSQAPKLLFHYYDKDFNNEADTPDNFQSRRPNTSFCFLDIRSPGLGDTAMYLCATSRVTTSGTETQYFGPGTRLLVL.

The V call is TRBV6-6, the J call TRBJ1-4; D unresolved. Germline CDR1 and CDR2: MNHNY and SVGAGI (reference sequence). Trimming removed 6 bases from V and 0 bases from J, with 8 bases in between. The CDR3 is made up of 14 amino acids. CDR3 DNA: TGTGCCAGCAGCCTCAGTACAACTAATGAAAAACTGTTTTTT. It specifies CASSLSTTNEKLFF.

The J gene is TRBJ2-1, the V gene TRBV9; maybe TRBD2 (5 bases). Trimming cost V 0 bases and J 2 bases, with 15 bases left between them. The CDR3 extends over 17 amino acids. Germline CDR1 and CDR2: SGDLS and YYNGEE. The CDR3 spells CASSVGVNSGAYNEQFF. Here the CDR3 DNA reads TGTGCCAGCAGCGTAGGTGTCAATTCCGGGGCCTACAATGAGCAGTTCTTC.

The J gene is TRBJ2-1, the V gene TRBV4-3, with D uncertain. Germline CDR1 and CDR2: LGHNA and YSLEER. The V end lost 1 base, the J end lost 2 bases, and 9 bases lay between the germline ends. The CDR3 loop spans 15 amino acids. This CDR3 reads CASSQAAEPYNEQFF. In DNA form, the CDR3 reads TGCGCCAGCAGCCAAGCCGCGGAGCCCTACAATGAGCAGTTCTTC.

This clone was seen more than once but under ten times. The chain is built from TRBV9 and TRBJ2-1; D is undetermined. Between the trimmed V and J ends, which lost 0 bases and 6 bases, there was a span of 7 bases. Germline CDR1 is SGDLS and CDR2 is YYNGEE. The CDR3 runs to 13 residues. CDR3 region: CASSVGQANEQFF. The CDR3 DNA is TGTGCCAGCAGCGTAGGTCAGGCCAATGAGCAGTTCTTC.

The genes are TRBV5-1 and TRBJ2-7, with D maybe TRBD1 (5 bases). The V end lost 7 bases, the J end lost 6 bases, and 23 bases lay between the germline ends. The CDR3 loop spans 15 amino acids. Germline V lookup: CDR1 SGHRS, CDR2 YFSETQ. The CDR3 DNA is TGCGCCAGCCCCACCTTCGTGGCCAGGGTGTCCGAGCAGTACTTC. It yields the protein CASPTFVARVSEQYF.

This clone was counted once. The chain is built from TRBV9 and TRBJ1-6; possibly TRBD1 for D (5 bases). V was clipped by 2 bases and J by 8 bases, with 11 bases between them. This CDR3 comprises 14 residues. Germline CDR1 and CDR2: SGDLS and YYNGEE. The CDR3 region is CASSVGRGDSPLHF. CDR3 DNA sequence: TGTGCCAGCAGCGTGGGTCGGGGGGATTCACCCCTCCACTTT. Full variable domain (missing parts from reference TRBV9 and TRBJ1-6): DSGVTQTPKHLITATGQRVTLRCSPRSGDLSVYWYQQSLDQGLQFLIQYYNGEERAKGNILERFSAQQFPDLHSELNLSSLELGDSALYFCASSVGRGDSPLHFGNGTRLTVT.

The gene calls are TRBV7-2 and TRBJ2-1, with D possibly matching TRBD2 (5 bases). Germline CDR1 and CDR2: SGHTA and FQGNSA. Trimming took off 0 bases at V and 2 bases at J, with 11 bases between the two ends. The CDR3 is made up of 16 amino acids. In DNA form, the CDR3 reads TGTGCCAGCAGCTTAGCGCGTCCTAGCCCCTACAATGAGCAGTTCTTC. Residues: CASSLARPSPYNEQFF.

There are a few counts of this clone. The chain uses TRBV7-8 and TRBJ2-1; 7 nucleotides agree with TRBD2. The CDR3 is 15 residues long. V gave up 5 bases and J gave up 4 bases; unmatched junction bases: 8. Germline lookup yields CDR1 SGHVS and CDR2 FQNEAQ. For the CDR3, the DNA is TGTGCCAGCAGCGATTACACTAGCGAATACAATGAGCAGTTCTTC. Translation: CASSDYTSEYNEQFF.

The chain employs TRBV11-2 and TRBJ2-5; maybe TRBD2 (6 bases). The V end was cut by 0 bases, the J end by 5 bases, with 16 bases between. The germline gives CDR1 SGHAT, CDR2 FQNNGV. This CDR3 has 16 amino acids. DNA of the CDR3: TGTGCCAGCAGCTTAGATCGGGTGGGGGGAGCGGAGACCCAGTACTTC. It translates to CASSLDRVGGAETQYF.

The chain couples TRBV14 to TRBJ2-1; 8 nucleotides agree with TRBD2. CDR1 is SGHDN, CDR2 FVKESK, per germline. The CDR3 length is 16 residues. V trimming: 1 base; J trimming: 7 bases; junction bases outside the gene matches: 9. CDR3 amino acids: CASSQVGRAKRNEQFF. The CDR3 DNA is TGTGCCAGCAGCCAAGTCGGGAGGGCCAAAAGAAATGAGCAGTTCTTC.

Written as DNA, the CDR3 is TGTGCCAGCAGCCCCTTGGGGGGGGGAAGGAATGAGCAGTTCTTC. It codes for CASSPLGGGRNEQFF. The chain employs TRBV14 and TRBJ2-1; 7 bases line up with TRBD2. J gave up 7 bases and V 4 bases, and 10 bases lay outside the gene matches. This CDR3 comprises 15 residues. CDR1 is SGHDN and CDR2 is FVKESK in the germline V gene.

Points on this clone: The DNA is omitted, as the CDR3 cannot be located on it reliably, and the CDR3 follows TCRdb's listing. V and J are TRBV12-3 or TRBV12-4 and TRBJ2-2; the D call of TRBD2 is as the table states it, not checked on the DNA. The CDR3 numbers 12 amino acids, ends counted. The CDR3 spells CASSFGAGELFF.

V and J are TRBV27 and TRBJ2-7, with 9 bases aligning to TRBD1. CDR1 MNHEY and CDR2 SMNVEV come from the germline V gene (reference sequence). With 3 bases clipped from V and 5 bases from J, the junction kept 5 bases outside the gene matches. The CDR3 spans 14 residues. The CDR3 here is CASSFGTGLNEQYF. In DNA form, the CDR3 reads TGTGCCAGCAGTTTTGGGACAGGGTTGAACGAGCAGTACTTC.

This chain joins TRBV29-1 and TRBJ1-6; 7 positions agree with TRBD1. V was clipped by 6 bases and J by 10 bases; unmatched bases: 9. The V gene's germline CDR1 is SQVTM and CDR2 ANQGSEA. The length of the CDR3 is 13 residues. CDR3 in DNA: TGCAGCGTGAAGGAGGGGGCCGAATCACCCCTCCACTTT. Encoded protein: CSVKEGAESPLHF.

Of note for this clone: Within the sample, other DNA sequences also encode this same CDR3. This chain uses TRBV5-6 with TRBJ2-2, with a weak D call TRBD1 (5 bases). The CDR3 extends over 13 amino acids. Germline V gene data show CDR1 as SGHDT and CDR2 as YYEEEE. V was cut by 5 bases and J by 5 bases, with 10 bases left in between. The CDR3 here is CASRGRRTGELFF. The CDR3 DNA sequence: TGTGCCAGCAGGGGGCGAAGGACCGGGGAGCTGTTTTTT.

The chain combines TRBV7-2 with TRBJ2-7, with a tentative D call TRBD2 (5 bases). From germline, CDR1 is SGHTA and CDR2 FQGNSA. With 6 bases removed from V and 2 bases from J, the gap between germline ends came to 11 bases. CDR3 length equals 13 residues. CDR3 DNA: TGTGCCAGCAGGGGCACGGGGACCTACGAGCAGTACTTC. Translating it yields CASRGTGTYEQYF.

This rearrangement joins TRBV5-1 to TRBJ2-1, with TRBD2 matching 9 bases. Germline V lookup: CDR1 SGHRS, CDR2 YFSETQ. V trimming: 4 bases; J trimming: 2 bases; junction bases outside the gene matches: 13. This CDR3 has 18 residues. The CDR3 bases are TGCGCCAGCAGCCTCACTTCGGGTCTAGCGGGGACCTACAATGAGCAGTTCTTC. It yields the protein CASSLTSGLAGTYNEQFF. The full variable domain, completed using reference TRBV5-1 and TRBJ2-1, is KAGVTQTPRYLIKTRGQQVTLSCSPISGHRSVSWYQQTPGQGLQFLFEYFSETQRNKGNFPGRFSGRQFSNSRSEMNVSTLELGDSALYLCASSLTSGLAGTYNEQFFGPGTRLTVL.

This chain joins TRBV5-1 and TRBJ2-1; D is uncertain. Per germline, CDR1 SGHRS and CDR2 YFSETQ. The CDR3 contains 14 residues. Trimming stripped 1 base from V and 10 bases from J, with 15 bases between. The CDR3 nucleotides read TGCGCCAGCAGCTTGTCCCTGGTGGCAGGAGAGCAGTTCTTC. It specifies CASSLSLVAGEQFF.

The V call is TRBV6-6, the J call TRBJ2-7, with 7 bases aligning to TRBD2. The junction had 19 bases not matched to a gene; V was cut back by 5 bases and J by 6 bases. Germline CDR1 and CDR2: MNHNY and SVGAGI (reference sequence). This CDR3 has 17 amino acids. CDR3 DNA: TGTGCCAGCAGTCCTACTCCTCGACTAGCAAATCTACGCGAGCAGTACTTC. This sequence encodes CASSPTPRLANLREQYF.

DNA for the CDR3: TGTGCCAGCAGTTTAGCGGAGCAAGAGACCCAGTACTTC. Protein product: CASSLAEQETQYF. This sequence joins TRBV12-3 or TRBV12-4 and TRBJ2-5; D is undetermined. Trimming stripped 0 bases from V and 2 bases from J, with 4 bases between. This CDR3 spans 13 amino acids.

V gene TRBV19 combines with J gene TRBJ2-5, with D perhaps TRBD1 (6 bases). Deletions cut 0 bases from V and 4 bases from J, with 12 bases between. Germline V gene lookup returns CDR1 LNHDA and CDR2 SQIVND (reference sequence). This CDR3 has 15 amino acids. The CDR3 DNA reads TGTGCCAGTAGTATAGACCACAGGGTGAGAGAGACCCAGTACTTC. It translates to CASSIDHRVRETQYF.